Here is one TCR beta chain with its context. No antigen is known for it. As an off-target read in a library built for alpha chains, this beta chain has a frequency of little significance. The data are from a study of spatial heterogeneity in lung cancer. Indicated time point: sample taken at primary tumor resection. Frozen PBMC, nontumor lung or tumor provided whole RNA, which was sequenced unsorted. The J segment lost 2 bases and the V segment lost 4 bases, leaving 8 bases of the junction unmatched. The germline V gene has CDR1 SGHRS and CDR2 YFSETQ. The CDR3 runs 16 residues. A unique molecular identifier was carried by every single TCR cDNA molecule. Each CDR3 protein is one row after TCRdb ran MiXCR on the 5' RACE reads. The sample lists 6,900 or so distinct CDR3 sequences; around 12% were seen once. Broader study findings: Ubiquitous expanded TCR counts tracked ubiquitous nonsynonymous mutations; regional expanded TCR counts tracked regional nonsynonymous mutations. Counts of expanded alpha and beta TCRs within tumors tracked the tumor nonsynonymous mutation count.

The TCR sequence derives from a male donor with early-stage non-small cell lung cancer. The input for sequencing was lung tumor tissue, taken at surgery. V and J are TRBV5-1 and TRBJ2-7; 11 nucleotides agree with TRBD2. The CDR3 is CASSLGTSGGPYEQYF. Here the CDR3 DNA reads TGCGCCAGCAGCCTTGGGACTAGCGGAGGACCCTACGAGCAGTACTTC.